One and the same sample provided the 31 T cell receptor beta chains below, sequenced in a study of blood T cell repertoires in COVID-19. Libraries were prepared by immunoSEQ multiplex PCR; TCRdb keeps only in-frame clonotypes and omits some of them. Here the sample spans some 180,000 clones, roughly four fifths being singletons. The sequencing input was peripheral blood. All receptors derive from a man aged 65-85 years with active or convalescent COVID-19.

J is TRBJ2-1 and V is TRBV11-2, with 8 bases identical to TRBD1. Trimming at V came to 4 bases and at J to 3 bases, leaving 2 bases not matched to a gene. The germline V gene encodes CDR1 SGHAT and CDR2 FQNNGV. CDR3 size: 14 residues. The CDR3 nucleotides read TGTGCCAGCAGCTCCGGGACAGGCTACAATGAGCAGTTCTTC. Protein: CASSSGTGYNEQFF.

The V call is TRBV5-1, the J call TRBJ1-1; 11 bases align to TRBD1. CDR3 length: 16 amino acids. Germline CDR1 reads SGHRS; CDR2 reads YFSETQ. The junction had 10 bases not matched to a gene; V was cut back by 4 bases and J by 5 bases. CDR3: CASSLTPDRGRTEAFF. The CDR3, as DNA: TGCGCCAGCAGCCTGACCCCGGACAGGGGGCGAACTGAAGCTTTCTTT. Full variable domain (rest looked up from reference TRBV5-1 and TRBJ1-1): KAGVTQTPRYLIKTRGQQVTLSCSPISGHRSVSWYQQTPGQGLQFLFEYFSETQRNKGNFPGRFSGRQFSNSRSEMNVSTLELGDSALYLCASSLTPDRGRTEAFFGQGTRLTVV.

V and J are TRBV5-4 and TRBJ2-2; D unclear. The germline V gene has CDR1 SGHNT and CDR2 YYREEE (reference sequence). The germline V and J ends were trimmed by 0 bases and 6 bases, with 15 bases remaining between them. The CDR3 extends over 16 amino acids. CDR3 amino acids: CASSLVPGLVSGELFF. CDR3 nucleotides: TGTGCCAGCAGCTTGGTCCCGGGTTTGGTGTCCGGGGAGCTGTTTTTT.

The CDR3 loop reads CASSSRDYYSNQPQHF. CDR3 bases: TGTGCCAGCAGCTCCCGGGACTATTATAGCAATCAGCCCCAGCATTTT. The chain combines TRBV7-8 with TRBJ1-5; possibly TRBD1 for D (5 bases). This CDR3 has 16 residues. The V and J ends lost 4 bases and 0 bases respectively, with 13 bases between them. The V gene's germline CDR1 is SGHVS and CDR2 FQNEAQ. The complete variable domain, with remaining parts taken from reference TRBV7-8 and TRBJ1-5, reads GAGVSQSPRYKVAKRGQDVALRCDPISGHVSLFWYQQALGQGPEFLTYFQNEAQLDKSGLPSDRFFAERPEGSVSTLKIQRTQQEDSAVYLCASSSRDYYSNQPQHFGDGTRLSIL.

The CDR3 region is CAWRQGRFGPNEKLFF. CDR3 DNA: TGTGCCTGGAGACAGGGGCGATTCGGGCCTAATGAAAAACTGTTTTTT. The chain carries TRBV30 and TRBJ1-4; 7 bases map to TRBD1. Trimming removed 3 bases from V and 3 bases from J; junction bases left unmatched: 10. The CDR3 is made up of 16 amino acids. Looked up from germline, CDR1 is GTSNPN and CDR2 is SVGIG (reference sequence).

The gene calls are TRBV6-1 and TRBJ2-4; D is perhaps TRBD1 (5 bases). This CDR3 has 15 residues. CDR1 and CDR2 (germline): MNHNS, SASEGT. The V end lost 3 bases, the J end lost 3 bases, and 12 bases lay between the germline ends. CDR3: CASSEDNWGKNIQYF. The CDR3 region has the DNA TGTGCCAGCAGTGAGGACAATTGGGGCAAAAACATTCAGTACTTC.

This chain uses TRBV7-9 with TRBJ2-5; possible D gene TRBD1, 6 bases. V lost 8 bases and J lost 2, with 18 bases in between. This CDR3 is 15 amino acids long. From germline, CDR1 is SEHNR and CDR2 FQNEAQ (reference sequence). CDR3 DNA: TGTGCCAGCTTGCCGGGTGGGGGCCTACAAGAGACCCAGTACTTC. Translated, it gives CASLPGGGLQETQYF.

The V and J genes are TRBV28 and TRBJ1-5, with TRBD1 as a possible D gene (6 bases). Trimming shortened V by 10 bases and J by 5 bases, and 12 bases separated the two germline ends. This CDR3 is built from 12 residues. Germline CDR1 reads MDHEN; CDR2 reads SYDVKM. This CDR3 reads CATWTVDQPQHF. CDR3 nucleotides: TGTGCCACCTGGACAGTCGATCAGCCCCAGCATTTT.

The gene calls are TRBV2 and TRBJ1-2; D call uncertain. The CDR3 contains 11 residues. CDR1 and CDR2 from the germline V gene are SNHLY and FYNNEI. Trimming stripped 4 bases from V and 12 bases from J, with 12 bases between. The CDR3 loop reads CASSATTRNTF. The CDR3 region has the DNA TGTGCCAGCAGTGCCACCACTCGTAACACCTTC.

This clone was seen only once. This chain connects TRBV18 to TRBJ1-1, with D possibly TRBD1 on 5 matching bases. V was trimmed by 1 base and J by 0 bases, leaving 6 bases between them. Germline assignment: CDR1 KGHSH and CDR2 LQKENI. This CDR3 region has 14 residues. CDR3 sequence: CASSPQTVNTEAFF. The CDR3 nucleotides are TGTGCCAGCTCACCACAGACAGTGAACACTGAAGCTTTCTTT.

Points on this clone: Other DNA sequences in the same sample also yield this CDR3. The chain employs TRBV19 and TRBJ1-5; D gene ambiguous. Germline CDR1 is LNHDA and CDR2 is SQIVND (reference sequence). V lost 3 bases and J 3 bases, leaving 12 bases between the germline ends. CDR3 length: 15 residues. As DNA, the CDR3 is TGTGCCAGTAGTATTGTTGGAGGGAACAATCAGCCCCAGCATTTT. The encoded protein is CASSIVGGNNQPQHF.

The V call is TRBV2, the J call TRBJ1-1; D possibly corresponds to TRBD1 (6 bases). Germline V gene sequence: CDR1 SNHLY, CDR2 FYNNEI. Trimming shortened V by 7 bases and J by 0 bases, and 12 bases separated the two germline ends. This CDR3 is 14 amino acids long. The CDR3 sequence: CASTLGGMNTEAFF. CDR3 DNA: TGTGCCAGCACCTTAGGGGGAATGAACACTGAAGCTTTCTTT.

The chain recombines TRBV6-5 with TRBJ1-5, with 7 bases aligning to TRBD1. Germline CDR1 is MNHEY and CDR2 is SVGAGI. The trim removed 6 bases at V and 3 bases at J, leaving 5 bases unmatched. CDR3 length: 14 amino acids. The CDR3 here is CASRSDRFNQPQHF. The DNA for the CDR3 is TGTGCCAGCAGATCGGACAGGTTCAATCAGCCCCAGCATTTT.

This chain links TRBV19 with TRBJ1-1; 7 bases agree with TRBD1. Per germline, CDR1 LNHDA and CDR2 SQIVND (reference sequence). The trim removed 6 bases at V and 1 base at J, leaving 14 bases unmatched. This CDR3 contains 17 residues. The CDR3 loop reads CASSRTGASGSNTEAFF. The CDR3 bases are TGTGCCAGTAGCCGTACAGGGGCCAGCGGGTCGAACACTGAAGCTTTCTTT.

This clone was observed once. The J gene is TRBJ1-6, the V gene TRBV11-2, with 9 bases identical to TRBD1. V was clipped by 5 bases and J by 8 bases; unmatched bases: 10. The germline gives CDR1 SGHAT, CDR2 FQNNGV. The CDR3 spans 16 residues. This CDR3 is CASSPRDRVEYSPLHF. The CDR3 region has the DNA TGTGCCAGCAGCCCCAGGGACAGGGTTGAGTATTCACCCCTCCACTTT.

The chain links TRBV6-5 to TRBJ2-2; no clear D. Trimming pared 6 bases from V and 7 bases from J, leaving 15 bases between. The CDR3 consists of 14 residues. Germline V lookup: CDR1 MNHEY, CDR2 SVGAGI. In DNA, the CDR3 is TGTGCCAGCAGGGTCGGCGCGAGGAGCGGGGAGCTGTTTTTT. Translating gives CASRVGARSGELFF.

This chain joins TRBV9 and TRBJ1-6; no reliable D call. V shed 0 bases and J shed 5 bases, with 6 bases lying between them. Per germline, CDR1 SGDLS and CDR2 YYNGEE. The CDR3 has 14 residues. The CDR3 nucleotides are TGTGCCAGCAGCGTAGTAGAGAATAATTCACCCCTCCACTTT. Translating gives CASSVVENNSPLHF.

Turning to this clone: This sample includes further DNA sequences coding for the same CDR3. The V call is TRBV9, the J call TRBJ2-2; 7 positions match TRBD1. The CDR3 has 16 residues. The germline CDR1 and CDR2 sequences are SGDLS and YYNGEE. With 2 bases clipped from V and 0 bases from J, the junction kept 4 bases outside the gene matches. The CDR3 loop is CASSVETGTNTGELFF. CDR3 coding DNA: TGTGCCAGCAGCGTGGAGACAGGGACGAACACCGGGGAGCTGTTTTTT. The whole variable domain, filled in from reference TRBV9 and TRBJ2-2, reads DSGVTQTPKHLITATGQRVTLRCSPRSGDLSVYWYQQSLDQGLQFLIQYYNGEERAKGNILERFSAQQFPDLHSELNLSSLELGDSALYFCASSVETGTNTGELFFGEGSRLTVL.

The chain joins TRBV6-6 to TRBJ1-6; tentative D call: TRBD1 (5 bases). Per the germline V gene, CDR1 is MNHNY and CDR2 is SVGAGI (reference sequence). The CDR3 runs 15 residues. Between the trimmed V and J ends, which lost 5 bases and 13 bases, there was a span of 21 bases. As DNA, the CDR3 is TGTGCCAGCAGTCCCTATAAGGATTTCGGGGGGCCCCTCCACTTT. Its protein product is CASSPYKDFGGPLHF.

This chain joins TRBV30 and TRBJ2-5; 8 bases agree with TRBD1. CDR3 length: 12 residues. CDR1 is GTSNPN and CDR2 is SVGIG in the germline V gene (reference sequence). After removal of 5 bases from V and 4 bases from J, the junction contained 3 bases not matched to a gene. The chain's CDR3 is CAWDTGGETQYF. Here the CDR3 DNA reads TGTGCCTGGGATACAGGGGGAGAGACCCAGTACTTC.

This clone was counted only a few times. V usage is TRBV24-1 and J usage is TRBJ2-3, with D unclear. The germline CDR1 and CDR2 sequences are KGHDR and SFDVKD. The CDR3 covers 15 residues. V was shortened by 1 base and J by 1 base, with 8 bases between the two germline ends. CDR3 sequence reads: CATSDFWQGTDTQYF. Here the CDR3 DNA reads TGTGCCACCAGTGATTTTTGGCAGGGCACAGATACGCAGTATTTT.

This chain links TRBV30 with TRBJ1-2; a weak D match, TRBD1 (6 bases). V was clipped by 4 bases and J by 2 bases, with 14 bases between them. The CDR3 sequence is 14 residues long. Germline-derived CDR1 and CDR2 are GTSNPN and SVGIG (reference sequence). The CDR3, as DNA: TGTGCCTGGACTCCGGACAGTCTGAACTATGGCTACACCTTC. Its translation is CAWTPDSLNYGYTF. Looking up the rest from reference TRBV30 and TRBJ1-2 gives the full variable domain: SQTIHQWPATLVQPVGSPLSLECTVEGTSNPNLYWYRQAAGRGLQLLFYSVGIGQISSEVPQNLSASRPQDRQFILSSKKLLLSDSGFYLCAWTPDSLNYGYTFGSGTRLTVV.

The chain recombines TRBV19 with TRBJ2-3, with 11 bases matching TRBD1. V lost 5 bases and J lost 0; bases outside the gene matches: 13. The CDR3 covers 19 residues. Germline V gene data show CDR1 as LNHDA and CDR2 as SQIVND (reference sequence). CDR3 DNA sequence: TGTGCCAGTAGTCCGGCCCTGGGACAGGGGGGTATTAGCACAGATACGCAGTATTTT. This codes for CASSPALGQGGISTDTQYF.

The chain employs TRBV7-2 and TRBJ2-3; D perhaps matches TRBD2 (5 bases). Germline CDR1 SGHTA, CDR2 FQGNSA. With 1 base removed from V and 5 bases from J, the gap between germline ends came to 16 bases. There are 16 residues in the CDR3. The DNA for the CDR3 is TGTGCCAGCAGCTTAGGTGTCGGGAACGGGGTAGATACGCAGTATTTT. As protein: CASSLGVGNGVDTQYF.

The chain recombines TRBV7-9 with TRBJ2-6, with 7 nucleotides matching TRBD1. This CDR3 is 15 amino acids long. From germline, CDR1 is SEHNR and CDR2 FQNEAQ (reference sequence). Losses at the gene ends were 5 bases for V and 2 bases for J; bases not matched to a gene: 3. The CDR3 DNA sequence: TGTGCCAGCAGCCATGACAGGGCTGGGGCCAACGTCCTGACTTTC. This encodes CASSHDRAGANVLTF. Looking up the rest from reference TRBV7-9 and TRBJ2-6 gives the full variable domain: DTGVSQNPRHKITKRGQNVTFRCDPISEHNRLYWYRQTLGQGPEFLTYFQNEAQLEKSRLLSDRFSAERPKGSFSTLEIQRTEQGDSAMYLCASSHDRAGANVLTFGAGSRLTVL.

The chain links TRBV11-2 to TRBJ2-3; 10 bases align to TRBD2. CDR1 and CDR2 from the germline V gene are SGHAT and FQNNGV. V was clipped by 4 bases and J by 5 bases; unmatched bases: 6. The CDR3 consists of 15 residues. The CDR3 region is CASSWLAGEGDTQYF. DNA for the CDR3: TGTGCCAGCAGCTGGCTAGCGGGAGAGGGAGATACGCAGTATTTT.

V is TRBV18 and J is TRBJ2-2; no definite D call. The CDR3 has 12 residues. Germline V gives CDR1 KGHSH, CDR2 LQKENI. Trimming removed 0 bases at V and 7 bases at J, with 3 bases between. The chain's CDR3 is CASSPPYGELFF. For the CDR3, the DNA is TGTGCCAGCTCACCACCGTACGGGGAGCTGTTTTTT.

The V and J genes are TRBV5-1 and TRBJ2-5, with TRBD2 as a possible D gene (6 bases). CDR1 is SGHRS, CDR2 YFSETQ, per germline. Trimming pared 1 base from V and 3 bases from J, leaving 10 bases between. The CDR3 is 14 residues long. The DNA of the CDR3 is TGCGCCAGCAGCTTGTCGGGGGTGAAAGAGACCCAGTACTTC. Residues: CASSLSGVKETQYF.

V gene TRBV5-5 combines with J gene TRBJ2-1; weak D call: TRBD2 (5 bases). This CDR3 contains 15 residues. Germline V CDR1 and CDR2: SGHKS, YYEKEE (reference sequence). V was shortened by 5 bases and J by 0 bases, with 12 bases between the two germline ends. The CDR3 loop is CASRSPGTSYNEQFF. Written as DNA, the CDR3 is TGTGCCAGCAGATCTCCGGGAACCTCCTACAATGAGCAGTTCTTC.

This clone was found once. The rearrangement joins TRBV3-1 (or the pseudogene TRBV3-2) to TRBJ2-7; 7 positions match TRBD2. The CDR3 totals 16 residues. Germline V lookup: CDR1 LGHDT, CDR2 YNNKEL (reference sequence). With V trimmed by 3 bases and J by 1 base, 9 bases remained unmatched. The CDR3 coding sequence is TGTGCCAGCAGCCAGGCCGGGACTATGAGTTCCTACGAGCAGTACTTC. This encodes CASSQAGTMSSYEQYF.

The chain has TRBV5-1 and TRBJ2-3; 9 bases match TRBD2. CDR3 length: 16 residues. Germline lookup yields CDR1 SGHRS and CDR2 YFSETQ. Losses at the gene ends were 2 bases for V and 3 bases for J; bases not matched to a gene: 7. CDR3 in DNA: TGCGCCAGCAGCTTCGGTAGCGGGAGAGCAACAGATACGCAGTATTTT. Encoded protein: CASSFGSGRATDTQYF.